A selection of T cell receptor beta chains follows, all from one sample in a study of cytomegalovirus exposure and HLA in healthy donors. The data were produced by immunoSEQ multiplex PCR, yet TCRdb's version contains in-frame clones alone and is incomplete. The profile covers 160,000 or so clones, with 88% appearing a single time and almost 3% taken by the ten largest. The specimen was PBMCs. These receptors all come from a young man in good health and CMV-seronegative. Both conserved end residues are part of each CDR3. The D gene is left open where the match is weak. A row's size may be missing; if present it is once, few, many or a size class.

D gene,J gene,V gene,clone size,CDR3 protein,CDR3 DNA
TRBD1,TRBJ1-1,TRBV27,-,CASSLQGAGTEAFF,TGTGCCAGCAGTTTACAGGGGGCCGGCACTGAAGCTTTCTTT
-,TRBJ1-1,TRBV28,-,CASSLIVLNTEAFF,TGTGCCAGCAGTTTAATAGTGCTGAACACTGAAGCTTTCTTT
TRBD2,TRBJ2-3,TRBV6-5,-,CASSLPGGPSYF,TGTGCCAGCAGTCTCCCGGGGGGGCCGTCATATTTT
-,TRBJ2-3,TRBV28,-,CASLDSPSTDTQYF,TGTGCCAGCCTTGACAGCCCTAGCACAGATACGCAGTATTTT
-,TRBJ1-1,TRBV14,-,CASSQRGSLNTEAFF,TGTGCCAGCAGCCAGAGAGGTAGTTTGAACACTGAAGCTTTCTTT
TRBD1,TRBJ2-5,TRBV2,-,CASSERGQGYRETQYF,TGTGCCAGCAGTGAGAGGGGACAGGGGTATCGAGAGACCCAGTACTTC
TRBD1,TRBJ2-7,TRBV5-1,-,CASSLQGGSSYEQYF,TGCGCCAGCAGCTTACAGGGGGGCAGCTCCTACGAGCAGTACTTC
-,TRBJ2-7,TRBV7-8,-,CASSSSGGHSYEQYF,TGTGCCAGCAGCTCGTCAGGGGGGCACTCCTACGAGCAGTACTTC
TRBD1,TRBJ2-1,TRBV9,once,CASSADRDNEQFF,TGTGCCAGCAGCGCGGACAGGGACAATGAGCAGTTCTTC
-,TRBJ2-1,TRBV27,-,CASSLSVAMPYNEQFF,TGTGCCAGCAGTTTATCCGTAGCGATGCCCTACAATGAGCAGTTCTTC
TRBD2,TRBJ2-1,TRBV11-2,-,CASSHLAGEFHEQFF,TGTGCCAGCAGCCACTTAGCGGGAGAGTTCCATGAGCAGTTCTTC
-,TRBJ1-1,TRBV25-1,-,CASSPTGLGNTEAFF,TGTGCCAGCAGCCCCACCGGACTGGGGAACACTGAAGCTTTCTTT
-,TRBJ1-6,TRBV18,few,CASSNQGGSPLHF,TGTGCCAGCTCTAACCAGGGTGGGTCACCCCTCCACTTT
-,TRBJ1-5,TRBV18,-,CASSPIKQDQPQHF,TGTGCCAGCTCACCAATCAAGCAGGATCAGCCCCAGCATTTT
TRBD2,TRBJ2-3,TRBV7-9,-,CASSAGLAATDTQYF,TGTGCCAGCAGCGCGGGACTAGCGGCCACAGATACGCAGTATTTT
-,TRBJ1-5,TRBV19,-,CASRPGDGWGNQPQHF,TGTGCCAGTAGACCCGGGGATGGGTGGGGCAATCAGCCCCAGCATTTT